A single sample is the source of the 7 T cell receptor beta chains below, sequenced in a study of blood T cell repertoires in COVID-19. Sequencing was performed with immunoSEQ multiplex PCR; in TCRdb, only in-frame clones are kept and a portion is missing. The table includes approximately 390,000 clones, about 86% detected once. The sample taken for sequencing was PBMCs or T cells enriched from blood (not recorded which). These receptors were collected from a woman aged 45-60 years who had recovered from COVID-19.

The rearrangement links TRBV28 to TRBJ1-2; tentatively, D is TRBD1 (5 bases). The CDR3 is made up of 15 amino acids. Germline assignment: CDR1 MDHEN and CDR2 SYDVKM. Trimming cost V 4 bases and J 1 base, with 13 bases left between them. The CDR3 DNA sequence: TGTGCCAGCAGTTCAGCTTCTGACAGTAACTATGGCTACACCTTC. Amino acid sequence: CASSSASDSNYGYTF.

The chain employs TRBV6-5 and TRBJ2-7, with 10 nucleotides matching TRBD1. This CDR3 spans 15 amino acids. J lost 4 bases, V lost 2 bases, and 5 bases had no gene match. Germline V gene lookup returns CDR1 MNHEY and CDR2 SVGAGI. Written as DNA, the CDR3 is TGTGCCAGCAGTTACCTTCGGACAGGGGGGTACGAGCAGTACTTC. This translates into CASSYLRTGGYEQYF.

J is TRBJ2-1 and V is TRBV5-1, with a weak D call TRBD2 (5 bases). This CDR3 has 14 amino acids. The germline V and J ends were trimmed by 4 bases and 2 bases, with 10 bases remaining between them. Germline V lookup: CDR1 SGHRS, CDR2 YFSETQ. CDR3 amino acids: CASSLDSAYNEQFF. Here the CDR3 DNA reads TGCGCCAGCAGCCTCGATAGCGCCTACAATGAGCAGTTCTTC.

Turning to this clone: The sample holds other DNA sequences that translate to the same CDR3. V is TRBV7-9 and J is TRBJ2-2; D gene uncertain. This CDR3 is built from 13 residues. Between the trimmed V and J ends, which lost 4 bases and 6 bases, there was a span of 9 bases. Germline CDR1 reads SEHNR; CDR2 reads FQNEAQ (reference sequence). The CDR3, as DNA: TGTGCCAGCAGCTCCCGAGGCGCCGGGGAGCTGTTTTTT. This translates into CASSSRGAGELFF.

The gene calls are TRBV9 and TRBJ2-7; possibly TRBD1 for D (5 bases). Germline V lookup: CDR1 SGDLS, CDR2 YYNGEE. Trimming removed 0 bases at V and 2 bases at J, with 21 bases between. The CDR3 length is 18 residues. The CDR3 sequence is CASSVASAWAAGTYEQYF. In nucleotides, the CDR3 is TGTGCCAGCAGCGTAGCATCCGCATGGGCGGCAGGGACCTACGAGCAGTACTTC.

The chain links TRBV19 to TRBJ1-6, with D perhaps matching TRBD1 (6 bases). This CDR3 has 14 residues. Trimming left V 7 bases short and J 0 bases short, with 7 bases between. Germline V gene data show CDR1 as LNHDA and CDR2 as SQIVND (reference sequence). The CDR3 loop reads CASTDSSYNSPLHF. Here the CDR3 DNA reads TGTGCCAGTACGGACAGCTCCTATAATTCACCCCTCCACTTT. Together with reference TRBV19 and TRBJ1-6, the CDR3 gives the full variable domain: DGGITQSPKYLFRKEGQNVTLSCEQNLNHDAMYWYRQDPGQGLRLIYYSQIVNDFQKGDIAEGYSVSREKKESFPLTVTSAQKNPTAFYLCASTDSSYNSPLHFGNGTRLTVT.

The chain couples TRBV4-1 to TRBJ2-3; tentative D call: TRBD2 (5 bases). The V end was cut by 1 base, the J end by 0 bases, with 8 bases between. Germline lookup yields CDR1 MGHRA and CDR2 YSYEKL. The CDR3 extends over 15 amino acids. CDR3 sequence: CASSQVRGSTDTQYF. The CDR3, as DNA: TGCGCCAGCAGCCAAGTCCGGGGTAGCACAGATACGCAGTATTTT.